A single sample is the source of the 22 T cell receptor beta chains below, sequenced in a study of cytomegalovirus exposure and HLA in healthy donors (dated by TCRdb to about 2017). Libraries came from the immunoSEQ multiplex PCR assay. For the multiplex PCR, a mixture combining 60 forward primers for TCR Vbeta segments and 13 reverse primers for TCR Jbeta segments was used. Not all clones reach the TCRdb copy of this immuneACCESS table, which keeps in-frame sequences only. Checked studies attribute under half of the gap to unresolved V genes and leave the rest unexplained. In this sample the table shows approximately 160,000 clones, around four fifths of which occur a single time. The ten largest clonotypes hold less than 1.5% of the sample. What was sequenced was PBMCs. The receptor set was obtained from a young woman in good health and CMV-seropositive.

This rearrangement joins TRBV5-1 to TRBJ2-3, with D hard to call. The CDR3 consists of 16 residues. V was cut by 0 bases and J by 0 bases, with 11 bases left in between. CDR1 is SGHRS, CDR2 YFSETQ, per germline. CDR3 DNA sequence: TGCGCCAGCAGCTTGGCGGTAGGCGGTAGCACAGATACGCAGTATTTT. Protein: CASSLAVGGSTDTQYF.

V is TRBV19 and J is TRBJ1-5; 8 bases map to TRBD1. The germline CDR1 and CDR2 sequences are LNHDA and SQIVND (reference sequence). J lost 6 bases, V lost 7 bases, and 14 bases had no gene match. The CDR3 loop spans 16 amino acids. The CDR3 loop reads CASTKTGVAPLQPQHF. The CDR3 DNA follows: TGTGCCAGTACCAAGACAGGGGTCGCCCCCCTTCAGCCCCAGCATTTT.

The chain uses TRBV2 and TRBJ2-1; D ambiguous. This CDR3 is built from 13 residues. Per the germline V gene, CDR1 is SNHLY and CDR2 is FYNNEI. V was cut by 3 bases and J by 4 bases, with 7 bases left in between. The CDR3 sequence is CASSDSPYNEQFF. The CDR3 coding sequence is TGTGCCAGCAGTGACAGTCCATACAATGAGCAGTTCTTC.

V is TRBV7-9 and J is TRBJ2-7, with 11 nucleotides matching TRBD2. The V and J ends lost 3 bases and 7 bases, in that order; junction bases with no gene match: 8. Germline CDR1 is SEHNR and CDR2 is FQNEAQ (reference sequence). This CDR3 region has 15 residues. This CDR3 reads CASSFSLAGGREQYF. In nucleotides, the CDR3 is TGTGCCAGCAGCTTCTCGCTAGCGGGAGGACGGGAGCAGTACTTC.

The CDR3 reads CASSAWDRVGEQYF. CDR3 coding DNA: TGTGCCAGCAGCGCATGGGACAGGGTGGGCGAGCAGTACTTC. The genes are TRBV9 and TRBJ2-7, with TRBD1 matching over 9 bases. V shed 3 bases and J 6 bases; nucleotides not matched to a gene: 7. Germline CDR1 reads SGDLS; CDR2 reads YYNGEE. The CDR3 sequence is 14 residues long.

The chain has TRBV18 and TRBJ2-3, with 9 bases lining up with TRBD2. V was pared by 3 bases and J by 2 bases, with 6 bases of the junction left unmatched. CDR3 length: 16 amino acids. CDR1 is KGHSH, CDR2 LQKENI, per germline. DNA of the CDR3: TGTGCCAGCTCACCCCTAGCGGGAAGCGCCACAGATACGCAGTATTTT. Protein product: CASSPLAGSATDTQYF.

This clone has a handful of counts. The chain combines TRBV6-1 with TRBJ2-7; the D gene is possibly TRBD2 (5 bases). The CDR3 length is 11 residues. V was pared by 1 base and J by 7 bases, with 5 bases between. Germline V lookup: CDR1 MNHNS, CDR2 SASEGT. The CDR3 sequence: CASSEGGEQYF. The DNA for the CDR3 is TGTGCCAGCAGTGAAGGAGGGGAGCAGTACTTC.

The chain has TRBV27 and TRBJ1-1; 7 bases fit TRBD1. The CDR3 is made up of 15 amino acids. Germline lookup yields CDR1 MNHEY and CDR2 SMNVEV (reference sequence). V lost 3 bases to trimming and J lost 1 base; unmatched junction nucleotides: 5. CDR3 protein: CASSLGTDQNTEAFF. For the CDR3, the DNA is TGTGCCAGCAGTTTGGGGACAGACCAGAACACTGAAGCTTTCTTT.

The rearrangement links TRBV5-1 to TRBJ2-3, with TRBD2 matching 8 bases. The V gene's germline CDR1 is SGHRS and CDR2 YFSETQ. CDR3 length: 17 amino acids. With V trimmed by 4 bases and J by 4 bases, 14 bases remained unmatched. In DNA form, the CDR3 reads TGCGCCAGCAGCCCCTCAGTGGGCGGGAGGAGTGCAGATACGCAGTATTTT. Protein sequence: CASSPSVGGRSADTQYF.

V and J are TRBV19 and TRBJ2-7; D might be TRBD2 (5 bases). The CDR3 covers 12 residues. CDR1 and CDR2 (germline): LNHDA, SQIVND (reference sequence). Trimming took off 10 bases at V and 7 bases at J, with 17 bases between the two ends. The CDR3 coding sequence is TGTGCCATTAGAGCGGTGTCGGGGGAGCAGTACTTC. The encoded protein is CAIRAVSGEQYF. Looking up the rest from reference TRBV19 and TRBJ2-7 gives the full variable domain: DGGITQSPKYLFRKEGQNVTLSCEQNLNHDAMYWYRQDPGQGLRLIYYSQIVNDFQKGDIAEGYSVSREKKESFPLTVTSAQKNPTAFYLCAIRAVSGEQYFGPGTRLTVT.

The chain is built from TRBV7-9 and TRBJ1-5; TRBD1 is a possible D gene (6 bases). Trimming stripped 1 base from V and 7 bases from J, with 14 bases between. Germline V CDR1 and CDR2: SEHNR, FQNEAQ (reference sequence). This CDR3 region has 15 residues. The DNA of the CDR3 is TGTGCCAGCAGCTTAGGGGGGGGGCGGGAGCAGCCCCAGCATTTT. Translating gives CASSLGGGREQPQHF.

The rearrangement links TRBV5-4 to TRBJ1-6, with D possibly being TRBD1 (6 bases). Germline assignment: CDR1 SGHNT and CDR2 YYREEE (reference sequence). Trimming removed 0 bases from V and 7 bases from J, with 8 bases in between. This CDR3 comprises 14 residues. The CDR3 spells CASSLAGDNSPLHF. The CDR3 DNA reads as TGTGCCAGCAGCTTGGCAGGGGACAATTCACCCCTCCACTTT.

The chain joins TRBV30 to TRBJ1-1, with D tentatively TRBD1 (6 bases). CDR1 is GTSNPN, CDR2 SVGIG, per germline (reference sequence). There are 16 residues in the CDR3. Trimming pared 4 bases from V and 1 base from J, leaving 19 bases between. The CDR3 DNA reads TGTGCCTGGAACAAGCGCCAGGGGACCGGGAACACTGAAGCTTTCTTT. Its translation is CAWNKRQGTGNTEAFF.

As for this clone: Other DNA sequences from this sample encode an identical CDR3 as well. The chain is built from TRBV19 and TRBJ1-5; D gene uncertain. This CDR3 has 13 residues. With 3 bases removed from V and 2 bases from J, the gap between germline ends came to 5 bases. Germline CDR1 reads LNHDA; CDR2 reads SQIVND (reference sequence). CDR3 loop: CASSISGNQPQHF. In DNA, the CDR3 is TGTGCCAGTAGTATCTCAGGCAATCAGCCCCAGCATTTT.

This clone has just one count. The rearrangement joins TRBV5-1 to TRBJ2-1; possible D gene TRBD2, 5 bases. Germline loops: CDR1 SGHRS, CDR2 YFSETQ. Trimming removed 8 bases at V and 4 bases at J, with 13 bases between. The CDR3 spans 13 residues. The CDR3, as DNA: TGCGCCAGTAGTGGACTTTCATACAATGAGCAGTTCTTC. Encoded protein: CASSGLSYNEQFF.

This clone was counted between two and nine times. The chain couples TRBV27 to TRBJ1-4; 9 bases fit TRBD1. Losses at the gene ends were 5 bases for V and 7 bases for J; bases not matched to a gene: 5. Germline values: CDR1 MNHEY, CDR2 SMNVEV (reference sequence). The CDR3 is 14 residues long. CDR3 in amino acids: CASSKQGAGEKLFF. The CDR3 DNA follows: TGTGCCAGCAGTAAACAGGGGGCAGGTGAAAAACTGTTTTTT.

CDR3 sequence: CASSLVGIEQYF. For the CDR3, the DNA is TGTGCCAGCAGCTTAGTCGGGATCGAGCAGTACTTC. The chain links TRBV7-9 to TRBJ2-7, with D perhaps matching TRBD2 (5 bases). Per germline, CDR1 SEHNR and CDR2 FQNEAQ (reference sequence). Trimming shortened V by 1 base and J by 6 bases, and 7 bases separated the two germline ends. This CDR3 is 12 amino acids long.

This clone was observed a few times. The rearrangement uses TRBV28 and TRBJ1-5, with D possibly being TRBD1 (6 bases). Germline V CDR1 and CDR2: MDHEN, SYDVKM. V was shortened by 6 bases and J by 0 bases, with 12 bases between the two germline ends. This CDR3 contains 15 residues. The CDR3 DNA sequence: TGTGCCAGCAGACCTACAGGGTCTAGCAATCAGCCCCAGCATTTT. Protein: CASRPTGSSNQPQHF.

In its sample, this clone was seen once. The chain has TRBV5-1 and TRBJ1-2; D uncertain. CDR1 SGHRS and CDR2 YFSETQ come from the germline V gene. CDR3 length: 13 amino acids. Between the trimmed V and J ends, which lost 0 bases and 7 bases, there was a span of 10 bases. The DNA for the CDR3 is TGCGCCAGCAGCTTGGTGACATCGGCTGGCTACACCTTC. Translating gives CASSLVTSAGYTF.

The chain joins TRBV5-6 to TRBJ1-1; possible D gene TRBD1, 6 bases. Trimming removed 2 bases from V and 0 bases from J, with 14 bases in between. The CDR3 contains 16 residues. CDR1 is SGHDT, CDR2 YYEEEE, per germline. The chain's CDR3 is CASSLLGRQVNTEAFF. Here the CDR3 DNA reads TGTGCCAGCAGCTTATTGGGCAGACAGGTGAACACTGAAGCTTTCTTT.

The V and J genes are TRBV2 and TRBJ2-4; no clear D. Per germline, CDR1 SNHLY and CDR2 FYNNEI. The CDR3 contains 12 residues. V lost 7 bases to trimming and J lost 0 bases, with 4 bases between them. In DNA, the CDR3 is TGTGCCAGCACCCTAGCCAAAAACATTCAGTACTTC. This gives the protein CASTLAKNIQYF.

The rearrangement uses TRBV13 and TRBJ2-1; 8 nucleotides line up with TRBD2. The V gene end was trimmed by 0 bases and the J gene end by 6 bases; junction bases not matched to a gene: 4. The CDR3 is made up of 15 amino acids. Germline CDR1 and CDR2: PRHDT and FYEKMQ (reference sequence). The DNA of the CDR3 is TGTGCCAGCAGCTTAGGCGGGAGGGCCATCAATGAGCAGTTCTTC. Its translation is CASSLGGRAINEQFF.